The rows below give T cell receptor beta chains drawn from one sample of a study of technical replicates of blood from several donors. TCRdb keeps only in-frame clones here, not all; method: immunoSEQ multiplex PCR. The sample records tens of thousands of clones, around 94% being singletons. The specimen sequenced was T cells isolated from PBMCs. The receptors stem from a human donor in good health. Both conserved end residues are part of each CDR3. The D gene is left open where the match is weak. Rows may omit the clone size; those that give it use once, few, many or a size class.

size	V	D	J	DNA	CDR3
NA	TRBV10-1	NA	TRBJ1-1	TGCGCCAGCAGTGAGTCGACAGCCCCGCCGAACACTGAAGCTTTCTTT	CASSESTAPPNTEAFF
NA	TRBV6-5	TRBD1	TRBJ2-2	TGTGCCAGCACCTGGGACAGTAACACCGGGGAGCTGTTTTTT	CASTWDSNTGELFF
NA	TRBV11-2	TRBD1	TRBJ2-1	TGTGCCAGCAGCGCATGGACAGGGTACCCTAACAATGAGCAGTTCTTC	CASSAWTGYPNNEQFF
NA	TRBV9	TRBD1	TRBJ1-1	TGTGCCAGCAGCGTCGGGACAGCTGGCACTGAAGCTTTCTTT	CASSVGTAGTEAFF
NA	TRBV7-9	NA	TRBJ2-3	TGTGCCAGCAGCGCTAACTTACTCACTAGCACAGATACGCAGTATTTT	CASSANLLTSTDTQYF
NA	TRBV28	NA	TRBJ1-4	TGTGCCAGCAGTTCGTACGGAGACAGAGACGAAAAACTGTTTTTT	CASSSYGDRDEKLFF
NA	TRBV18	NA	TRBJ1-1	TGTGCCAGCTCACCGCAGGGTAACACTGAAGCTTTCTTT	CASSPQGNTEAFF
NA	TRBV27	TRBD2	TRBJ2-2	TGTGCCAGCAGTTCCGGGACTAGCGGGAGTTCTTCTTCCGGGGAGCTGTTTTTT	CASSSGTSGSSSSGELFF
NA	TRBV27	TRBD1	TRBJ1-6	TGTGCCAGCAGTTTATATACGACGGGACAGTATAATAATTCACCCCTCCACTTT	CASSLYTTGQYNNSPLHF
NA	TRBV7-2	TRBD2	TRBJ2-3	TGTGCCAGCAGCTTCTCCCCAGCGGGAGGGCAAGATACGCAGTATTTT	CASSFSPAGGQDTQYF
NA	TRBV11-2	TRBD2	TRBJ2-2	TGTGCCAGCAGCTTTAATGGGCTAGCGGGAGCCGGGGAGCTGTTTTTT	CASSFNGLAGAGELFF
NA	TRBV7-9	TRBD1	TRBJ1-5	TGTGCCAGCAGCCCCGACAGGGGGGACCAGCCCCAGCATTTT	CASSPDRGDQPQHF
NA	TRBV27	NA	TRBJ2-3	TGTGCCAGCGCCACGGCAGATACGCAGTATTTT	CASATADTQYF
NA	TRBV11-2	TRBD1	TRBJ2-7	TGTGCCAGCAGCAAAGCTTCCGGGACAGCCTACGAGCAGTACTTC	CASSKASGTAYEQYF
NA	TRBV5-1	NA	TRBJ2-2	TGCGCCAGCAGCTTGGTTTATGCGGGACTGAACACCGGGGAGCTGTTTTTT	CASSLVYAGLNTGELFF
NA	TRBV7-6	NA	TRBJ1-2	TGTGCCAGCAGCTTAGGGGGAGAAAATCGCTACACCTTC	CASSLGGENRYTF
NA	TRBV14	NA	TRBJ2-1	TGTGCCAGCAGCCAAGTCCTAAATTGGGAGCAGTTCTTC	CASSQVLNWEQFF
NA	TRBV2	NA	TRBJ1-3	TGTGCCAGCAGTGAAGAAGCGTCAGGGGTGAGGAACACCATATATTTT	CASSEEASGVRNTIYF
NA	TRBV5-1	NA	TRBJ2-1	TGCGCCAGCAGCTTGTCACAGGGTCTAGACAATGAGCAGTTCTTC	CASSLSQGLDNEQFF
NA	TRBV6-4	NA	TRBJ2-1	TGTGCCACCTCAGTTTTTGGTGAGCAGTTCTTC	CATSVFGEQFF
NA	TRBV5-5	NA	TRBJ1-4	TGTGCCAGCAGCTTGAGGAGAGAAAAACTGTTTTTT	CASSLRREKLFF
NA	TRBV9	TRBD2	TRBJ2-1	TGTGCCAGCAGCGAACAGGGACTAGCCAATGAGCAGTTCTTC	CASSEQGLANEQFF
NA	TRBV15	TRBD2	TRBJ2-3	TGTGCCACCAGCAGAGATGCTAGCGGGGCAGATACGCAGTATTTT	CATSRDASGADTQYF
NA	TRBV5-4	NA	TRBJ2-7	TGTGCCAGCAGCCCCACACAAAGCTACGAGCAGTACTTC	CASSPTQSYEQYF
NA	TRBV27	NA	TRBJ2-5	TGTGCCAGCAGTTTAATCCGGGAAGAGACCCAGTACTTC	CASSLIREETQYF
NA	TRBV27	NA	TRBJ2-2	TGTGCCAGCAGTTTCCCAGGGACCGGGGAGCTGTTTTTT	CASSFPGTGELFF
NA	TRBV19	NA	TRBJ1-5	TGTGCCAGCGTAACAGGGAATCAGCCCCAGCATTTT	CASVTGNQPQHF
NA	TRBV7-9	TRBD1	TRBJ2-1	TGTGCCAGCAGCGGCCGACAGGGGTGGAGTAATGAGCAGTTCTTC	CASSGRQGWSNEQFF
NA	TRBV2	TRBD1	TRBJ2-7	TGTGCCAGCCGGTTTCAGGGGGCCTACGAGCAGTACTTC	CASRFQGAYEQYF
NA	TRBV6-5	TRBD2	TRBJ2-5	TGTGCCAGCAGGGGTCTAGCGGGAGTAGGAGAGACCCAGTACTTC	CASRGLAGVGETQYF
NA	TRBV6-1	NA	TRBJ1-1	TGTGCCAGCACCTATTACAGCACTGAAGCTTTCTTT	CASTYYSTEAFF
NA	TRBV2	TRBD2	TRBJ2-1	TGTGCCAGCAGGAGGGAGGGAGGGTCCTACAATGAGCAGTTCTTC	CASRREGGSYNEQFF
NA	TRBV7-9	TRBD2	TRBJ2-7	TGTGCCAGCAGCTCCATCGGACTAGCGGGGGCCTTCTCCTACGAGCAGTACTTC	CASSSIGLAGAFSYEQYF
NA	TRBV19	TRBD1	TRBJ1-5	TGTGCCAGTGATTATACAGGGGTCATAGAGACCCAGCCCCAGCATTTT	CASDYTGVIETQPQHF
NA	TRBV19	NA	TRBJ2-1	TGTGCCAGTAGTAGATCAGGGGTTACCTACAATGAGCAGTTCTTC	CASSRSGVTYNEQFF
NA	TRBV7-9	NA	TRBJ2-1	TGTGCCAGCAGCCAGACTATCTACAATGAGCAGTTCTTC	CASSQTIYNEQFF
NA	TRBV4-1	TRBD2	TRBJ2-7	TGCGCCAGCAGCCCGGGACTAGCGAGGGACGAGCAGTACTTC	CASSPGLARDEQYF
NA	TRBV19	NA	TRBJ1-2	TGTGCCAGTAGTATAGATGACAGTTCGTGGTCCTATGGCTACACCTTC	CASSIDDSSWSYGYTF
NA	TRBV6-1	NA	TRBJ1-4	TGTGCCAGCAGTGAAGGCGGGGGACTGTTTTTT	CASSEGGGLFF
NA	TRBV11-1	TRBD1	TRBJ2-7	TGTGCCAGCACCAAGACAGGGAACGAGCAGTACTTC	CASTKTGNEQYF
NA	TRBV28	NA	TRBJ2-7	TGTGCCAGCACAAAACAGGACGGGCCCCTCTACGAGCAGTACTTC	CASTKQDGPLYEQYF
few	TRBV4-1	NA	TRBJ2-2	TGCGCCAGCAGCCAAGAGCAGGCGGGTGCCGGGGAGCTGTTTTTT	CASSQEQAGAGELFF
NA	TRBV28	TRBD1	TRBJ1-2	TGTGCCAGCAGTTTTGTGGGGGGACAGGCCCATGGCTACACCTTC	CASSFVGGQAHGYTF
NA	TRBV7-9	NA	TRBJ1-1	TGTGCCAGCAGCTACGGGGGAAGTGAAGCTTTCTTT	CASSYGGSEAFF
NA	TRBV5-1	TRBD1	TRBJ2-2	TGCGCCAGCAGCCCACGACAGGGGAGCACCGGGGAGCTGTTTTTT	CASSPRQGSTGELFF
NA	TRBV28	NA	TRBJ1-2	TGTGCCAGCAGAACTCAACATGGCTACACCTTC	CASRTQHGYTF
NA	TRBV11-3	NA	TRBJ2-7	TGTGCCAGCAGCTCCTCCAGGGAAACCTACGAGCAGTACTTC	CASSSSRETYEQYF